A single sample is the source of the 10 T cell receptor beta chains below, sequenced in a study of blood T cell repertoires in COVID-19. Sequencing used immunoSEQ multiplex PCR; TCRdb keeps in-frame clones, though not all of them. The sample records roughly 97,000 clones, 70% to 85% being singletons. The sequenced sample was peripheral blood. The receptors derive from a man in his 70s with acute or convalescent COVID-19.

This chain joins TRBV9 and TRBJ1-2, with D perhaps TRBD1 (6 bases). Germline V CDR1 and CDR2: SGDLS, YYNGEE. Trimming removed 0 bases at V and 4 bases at J, with 10 bases between. This CDR3 is built from 14 residues. The CDR3 region has the DNA TGTGCCAGCAGCGTAGTAGGGGGTGTCTATGGCTACACCTTC. Translation gives CASSVVGGVYGYTF.

The genes are TRBV20-1 and TRBJ2-3; D might be TRBD1 (5 bases). From germline, CDR1 is DFQATT and CDR2 SNEGSKA (reference sequence). The V gene lost 6 bases and the J gene lost 6 bases, with 10 bases spanning the gap. The CDR3 has 11 residues. CDR3 sequence (DNA): TGCAGTGCCCCCAGGGCGGATACGCAGTATTTT. Amino acid sequence: CSAPRADTQYF.

The chain recombines TRBV18 with TRBJ1-1, with a tentative D call TRBD1 (5 bases). Germline-derived CDR1 and CDR2 are KGHSH and LQKENI. This CDR3 contains 15 residues. V lost 6 bases and J lost 5, with 19 bases in between. The CDR3 loop is CASSTSRQGQTEAFF. In DNA form, the CDR3 reads TGTGCCAGCTCGACCTCAAGGCAGGGTCAGACTGAAGCTTTCTTT.

The chain carries TRBV6-1 and TRBJ1-3; TRBD1 might be the D (6 bases). CDR1 is MNHNS and CDR2 is SASEGT in the germline V gene. The CDR3 is 17 amino acids. V was trimmed by 4 bases and J by 2 bases, leaving 18 bases between them. DNA of the CDR3: TGTGCCAGCAGTGGAAAGGGGACAACGGCGGCTGGAAACACCATATATTTT. Translation gives CASSGKGTTAAGNTIYF.

The J gene is TRBJ1-4, the V gene TRBV5-1, with D possibly TRBD1 on 6 matching bases. The CDR3 has 15 amino acids. V was cut by 1 base and J by 4 bases, with 11 bases left in between. CDR1 SGHRS and CDR2 YFSETQ come from the germline V gene. The CDR3 reads CASSLRTAFNEKLFF. Here the CDR3 DNA reads TGCGCCAGCAGCTTGAGGACAGCTTTTAATGAAAAACTGTTTTTT.

CDR3 nucleotide sequence: TGTGCCAGCAGCTTAAGCAGGGACAACAATGAGCAGTTCTTC. Residues: CASSLSRDNNEQFF. The gene calls are TRBV7-8 and TRBJ2-1, with D possibly matching TRBD1 (6 bases). Between the trimmed V and J ends, which lost 2 bases and 5 bases, there was a span of 10 bases. The CDR3 contains 14 residues. Germline loops: CDR1 SGHVS, CDR2 FQNEAQ.

V usage is TRBV7-3 and J usage is TRBJ1-1, with D possibly TRBD1 on 6 matching bases. The CDR3 is 14 residues long. The germline V gene encodes CDR1 SGHTA and CDR2 FQGTGA. Trimming stripped 5 bases from V and 4 bases from J, with 14 bases between. CDR3 in amino acids: CASSPGQGSTEAFF. The CDR3 bases are TGTGCCAGCAGCCCGGGACAAGGGAGCACTGAAGCTTTCTTT.

This rearrangement joins TRBV4-2 to TRBJ2-1, with TRBD2 matching over 13 bases. The J segment lost 7 bases and the V segment lost 4 bases, leaving 10 bases of the junction unmatched. Germline lookup yields CDR1 LGHNA and CDR2 YNFKEQ. The CDR3 consists of 17 residues. CDR3 in amino acids: CASSRTSGRALGNEQFF. CDR3 sequence (DNA): TGTGCCAGCAGCCGCACTAGCGGGAGGGCCCTCGGGAATGAGCAGTTCTTC.

This chain connects TRBV7-6 to TRBJ2-2; possibly TRBD1 for D (7 bases). The CDR3 length is 17 residues. Trimming removed 5 bases from V and 5 bases from J, with 21 bases in between. Germline V gene lookup returns CDR1 SGHVS and CDR2 FNYEAQ. The CDR3 protein is CASSAQEQGRGTGELFF. The DNA of the CDR3 is TGTGCCAGCAGCGCGCAAGAACAGGGGCGGGGAACCGGGGAGCTGTTTTTT. Drawing the rest from reference TRBV7-6 and TRBJ2-2, the complete variable domain is GAGVSQSPRYKVTKRGQDVALRCDPISGHVSLYWYRQALGQGPEFLTYFNYEAQQDKSGLPNDRFSAERPEGSISTLTIQRTEQRDSAMYRCASSAQEQGRGTGELFFGEGSRLTVL.

A few counts support this clone. The chain recombines TRBV7-2 with TRBJ1-5; D not certain. The germline V gene encodes CDR1 SGHTA and CDR2 FQGNSA. The CDR3 is 16 residues long. Trimming shortened V by 5 bases and J by 7 bases, and 21 bases separated the two germline ends. CDR3 nucleotide sequence: TGTGCCAGCAGCGCCCGGGTCTCTGGACGAGGGCAGCCCCAGCATTTT. Translated, it gives CASSARVSGRGQPQHF. The full variable domain, completed using reference TRBV7-2 and TRBJ1-5, is GAGVSQSPSNKVTEKGKDVELRCDPISGHTALYWYRQSLGQGLEFLIYFQGNSAPDKSGLPSDRFSAERTGGSVSTLTIQRTQQEDSAVYLCASSARVSGRGQPQHFGDGTRLSIL.